Each of the 30 T cell receptor beta chains below was sequenced from the same sample in a study of a mutant IDH1 vaccine in newly diagnosed glioma (dated by TCRdb to the early 2020s). Libraries were constructed by the immunoSEQ multiplex PCR assay. Drawn from immuneACCESS, this table holds only the in-frame rearrangements with V and J called that TCRdb kept. Clones are partly lost; checked studies trace under half to an unresolved V gene and leave the rest unexplained. The sample has 75,000 to 95,000 clones on record, under 90% of them singletons. The ten largest clones capture 0.7% to 0.95% of the sample. The time point label corresponds to: week 47, end of study. Every vaccine dose consisted of 300 ug of a 20-mer mutant IDH1 peptide in Montanide, administered subcutaneously together with topical imiquimod. The antigens of these receptors remain unknown. The sample in question was PBMCs, obtained from a glioma patient whose treatment included an IDH1 peptide vaccine. These TCRs come from a woman aged 45-60 years with glioma.

This rearrangement joins TRBV11-1 to TRBJ2-7, with 7 bases aligning to TRBD1. The CDR3 covers 16 residues. Germline V gene sequence: CDR1 SGHAT, CDR2 FQDESV (reference sequence). With 0 bases clipped from V and 4 bases from J, the junction kept 9 bases outside the gene matches. The DNA of the CDR3 is TGTGCCAGCAGCTTAGCGGAGGACAGGAAGGCTTACGAGCAGTACTTC. Its translation is CASSLAEDRKAYEQYF.

This chain uses TRBV9 with TRBJ1-2, with D hard to call. V was pared by 0 bases and J by 2 bases, with 11 bases between. CDR3 length: 15 residues. From germline, CDR1 is SGDLS and CDR2 YYNGEE. This chain's CDR3 is CASSVDPNSNYGYTF. As DNA, the CDR3 is TGTGCCAGCAGCGTAGATCCCAACAGCAACTATGGCTACACCTTC.

CDR3 sequence reads: CASSPWERATYEQYF. DNA for the CDR3: TGTGCCAGCAGCCCATGGGAGCGGGCAACCTACGAGCAGTACTTC. V and J are TRBV9 and TRBJ2-7, with a tentative D call TRBD2 (6 bases). V was cut by 4 bases and J by 2 bases, with 16 bases left in between. Germline V gene lookup returns CDR1 SGDLS and CDR2 YYNGEE. This CDR3 contains 15 residues.

The rearrangement joins TRBV7-8 to TRBJ2-1, with D uncertain. The CDR3 sequence is 13 residues long. V gave up 5 bases and J gave up 6 bases, with 11 bases separating them. CDR1 and CDR2 from the germline V gene are SGHVS and FQNEAQ. DNA for the CDR3: TGTGCCAGCAGCCCGCGAGGCGGCAATGAGCAGTTCTTC. It specifies CASSPRGGNEQFF.

V gene TRBV4-1 combines with J gene TRBJ2-7, with a weak D call TRBD2 (6 bases). Germline values: CDR1 MGHRA, CDR2 YSYEKL. V lost 4 bases and J 4 bases, leaving 14 bases between the germline ends. The CDR3 has 14 amino acids. The CDR3 DNA is TGCGCCAGCAGCCTCCTACCGGGGGTATACGAGCAGTACTTC. Its translation is CASSLLPGVYEQYF.

A few counts support this clone. The chain combines TRBV2 with TRBJ1-4, with 8 bases matching TRBD1. Per the germline V gene, CDR1 is SNHLY and CDR2 is FYNNEI. This CDR3 has 13 amino acids. V gave up 7 bases and J gave up 8 bases; unmatched junction bases: 6. DNA for the CDR3: TGTGCCAGCATGCTACAGGGGGAAGAAAAACTGTTTTTT. Translating gives CASMLQGEEKLFF.

This chain uses TRBV21-1 with TRBJ2-3; no DNA check was done on the table's D call, TRBD2. TRBV21-1 constitutes a pseudogene. This CDR3 is built from 17 residues. CDR3 in amino acids: CASSKVRPSGSGDTQYF. As DNA, the CDR3 is TGTGCCAGCAGCAAAGTGAGACCTAGCGGGAGTGGAGATACGCAGTATTTT.

This clone came up a few times. V usage is TRBV5-1 and J usage is TRBJ2-5, with a possible D match to TRBD2 (5 bases). Germline V gene lookup returns CDR1 SGHRS and CDR2 YFSETQ. Between the trimmed V and J ends, which lost 0 bases and 1 base, there was a span of 7 bases. This CDR3 has 14 amino acids. CDR3 DNA: TGCGCCAGCAGCTTGGGAGCGGCCCAAGAGACCCAGTACTTC. It encodes CASSLGAAQETQYF.

The rearrangement links TRBV5-1 to TRBJ2-3; weak D call: TRBD1 (6 bases). This CDR3 contains 15 residues. Germline V gene sequence: CDR1 SGHRS, CDR2 YFSETQ. V shed 7 bases and J shed 2 bases, with 17 bases lying between them. CDR3 sequence: CASGGATGSTDTQYF. DNA for the CDR3: TGCGCCAGCGGTGGCGCGACAGGCTCCACAGATACGCAGTATTTT.

This clone was detected only a few times. V gene TRBV7-9 combines with J gene TRBJ2-7; 7 bases align to TRBD1. The V segment lost 2 bases and the J segment 6 bases; nucleotides outside the gene matches: 7. CDR1 and CDR2 (germline): SEHNR, FQNEAQ (reference sequence). This CDR3 spans 14 amino acids. The CDR3 bases are TGTGCCAGCAGCTTACTAACAGGGGCGGCCGAGCAGTACTTC. It codes for CASSLLTGAAEQYF.

The chain combines TRBV13 with TRBJ1-4; D is unresolved. Germline V gene sequence: CDR1 PRHDT, CDR2 FYEKMQ (reference sequence). V gave up 3 bases and J gave up 3 bases, with 14 bases separating them. This CDR3 is built from 16 residues. CDR3 bases: TGTGCCAGCAGCTTCGGGCAAGTAGCAGCTAATGAAAAACTGTTTTTT. This sequence encodes CASSFGQVAANEKLFF.

The genes are TRBV4-1 and TRBJ2-1; D is possibly TRBD2 (6 bases). The V and J ends lost 0 bases and 5 bases respectively, with 11 bases between them. Germline V gives CDR1 MGHRA, CDR2 YSYEKL. The CDR3 runs to 15 residues. CDR3 amino acids: CASSQDTIADNEQFF. The CDR3 bases are TGCGCCAGCAGCCAAGATACCATAGCGGACAATGAGCAGTTCTTC.

This chain joins TRBV19 and TRBJ2-4, with a tentative D call TRBD2 (6 bases). The CDR3 runs to 15 residues. CDR1 and CDR2 (germline): LNHDA, SQIVND (reference sequence). V gave up 5 bases and J gave up 2 bases, with 13 bases separating them. The CDR3 DNA sequence: TGTGCCAGTAGTCGGAGGGAGCCGCCCAAAAACATTCAGTACTTC. It codes for CASSRREPPKNIQYF.

This clone was seen a single time. The chain recombines TRBV10-3 with TRBJ1-1, with no clear D. CDR3 length: 13 amino acids. Trimming removed 2 bases at V and 1 base at J, with 5 bases between. Per germline, CDR1 ENHRY and CDR2 SYGVKD. The CDR3 coding sequence is TGTGCCATCAGTGAGCCGGGGAACACTGAAGCTTTCTTT. Its protein is CAISEPGNTEAFF.

This rearrangement joins TRBV6-4 to TRBJ2-7; no reliable D call. Germline V gives CDR1 MRHNA, CDR2 SNTAGT. With 7 bases removed from V and 7 bases from J, the gap between germline ends came to 23 bases. CDR3 length: 15 residues. The CDR3 spells CASIRSRRRSHEQYF. CDR3 nucleotides: TGTGCCAGCATACGATCACGACGGCGTAGCCATGAGCAGTACTTC.

CDR3 DNA sequence: TGCGCCAGCAGCCAACGGCTAGCGGGACACAATGAGCAGTTCTTC. It encodes CASSQRLAGHNEQFF. The rearrangement uses TRBV4-1 and TRBJ2-1; 9 nucleotides agree with TRBD2. The V and J ends lost 2 bases and 5 bases, in that order; junction bases with no gene match: 4. The CDR3 sequence is 15 residues long. Looked up from germline, CDR1 is MGHRA and CDR2 is YSYEKL.

This chain joins TRBV5-1 and TRBJ1-2; D gene uncertain. Trimming took off 8 bases at V and 0 bases at J, with 11 bases between the two ends. CDR3 length: 13 residues. Germline CDR1 reads SGHRS; CDR2 reads YFSETQ. The CDR3 sequence is CASTVGPNYGYTF. The CDR3 nucleotides read TGCGCCAGTACGGTTGGACCTAACTATGGCTACACCTTC.

The chain links TRBV29-1 to TRBJ1-2, with D unclear. Germline assignment: CDR1 SQVTM and CDR2 ANQGSEA. Trimming took 2 bases from V and 8 from J, leaving 12 bases between them. The length of the CDR3 is 12 residues. As DNA, the CDR3 is TGCAGCGTTGAATTCCCCCGGATGGGCTACACCTTC. Its translation is CSVEFPRMGYTF.

The rearrangement joins TRBV2 to TRBJ2-5; D gene unclear. The CDR3 length is 14 residues. The V gene's germline CDR1 is SNHLY and CDR2 FYNNEI. V lost 6 bases and J lost 0, with 11 bases in between. This CDR3 is CASSPGQYQETQYF. The CDR3 DNA follows: TGTGCCAGCAGCCCAGGCCAGTACCAAGAGACCCAGTACTTC.

The gene calls are TRBV6-5 and TRBJ2-7; TRBD1 agrees at 7 bases. Trimming removed 3 bases from V and 2 bases from J; junction bases left unmatched: 10. Germline CDR1 reads MNHEY; CDR2 reads SVGAGI. The length of the CDR3 is 16 residues. The CDR3 here is CASSYAEGARTYEQYF. For the CDR3, the DNA is TGTGCCAGCAGTTATGCCGAGGGGGCACGTACCTACGAGCAGTACTTC.

The J gene is TRBJ1-2, the V gene TRBV19, with 7 bases fitting TRBD1. Germline loops: CDR1 LNHDA, CDR2 SQIVND (reference sequence). The CDR3 sequence is 15 residues long. V lost 4 bases and J lost 8; bases outside the gene matches: 13. CDR3 residues: CASSTAWDSLLGYTF. CDR3 nucleotide sequence: TGTGCCAGTAGTACCGCCTGGGACAGTTTGTTGGGCTACACCTTC. Full variable domain (outside the CDR3, taken from reference TRBV19 and TRBJ1-2): DGGITQSPKYLFRKEGQNVTLSCEQNLNHDAMYWYRQDPGQGLRLIYYSQIVNDFQKGDIAEGYSVSREKKESFPLTVTSAQKNPTAFYLCASSTAWDSLLGYTFGSGTRLTVV.

The chain employs TRBV7-6 and TRBJ1-2, with D uncertain. The CDR3 sequence is 13 residues long. The germline gives CDR1 SGHVS, CDR2 FNYEAQ. Trimming took off 1 base at V and 8 bases at J, with 11 bases between the two ends. CDR3 amino acids: CASSLGVGGGYTF. CDR3 bases: TGTGCCAGCAGCTTAGGTGTGGGAGGAGGCTACACCTTC.

This clone appeared a single time. The rearrangement uses TRBV4-1 and TRBJ2-7, with D possibly TRBD2 on 5 matching bases. With 3 bases removed from V and 5 bases from J, the gap between germline ends came to 14 bases. The CDR3 consists of 14 residues. CDR1 is MGHRA, CDR2 YSYEKL, per germline. CDR3 DNA sequence: TGCGCCAGCAGCCAGCCAATAGAGGGCCACGAGCAGTACTTC. It yields the protein CASSQPIEGHEQYF.

The rearrangement uses TRBV5-4 and TRBJ1-1, with 9 bases fitting TRBD1. This CDR3 is built from 14 residues. V lost 0 bases and J lost 6; bases outside the gene matches: 3. Germline CDR1 is SGHNT and CDR2 is YYREEE (reference sequence). The CDR3 protein is CASSLGQGGPEAFF. The CDR3 coding sequence is TGTGCCAGCAGCTTGGGACAGGGGGGCCCTGAAGCTTTCTTT.

The chain links TRBV27 to TRBJ2-1; weak D call: TRBD2 (6 bases). The CDR3 loop spans 15 amino acids. Trimming left V 8 bases short and J 7 bases short, with 21 bases between. Germline CDR1 is MNHEY and CDR2 is SMNVEV (reference sequence). For the CDR3, the DNA is TGTGCCAGCCAGGTAGGGACTGTCGCCAGGAATGAGCAGTTCTTC. Its translation is CASQVGTVARNEQFF.

The chain links TRBV19 to TRBJ2-7; 12 bases align to TRBD2. This CDR3 contains 18 residues. V was pared by 6 bases and J by 3 bases, with 15 bases of the junction left unmatched. Germline values: CDR1 LNHDA, CDR2 SQIVND (reference sequence). The CDR3 DNA is TGTGCCAGTAGCAAGCTATCCCGGACTAGCGGGGCTAGCTACGAGCAGTACTTC. Amino acid sequence: CASSKLSRTSGASYEQYF.

The chain links TRBV5-1 to TRBJ1-3, with D possibly matching TRBD1 (5 bases). Per germline, CDR1 SGHRS and CDR2 YFSETQ. The CDR3 runs 15 residues. Between the trimmed V and J ends, which lost 0 bases and 0 bases, there was a span of 7 bases. In DNA form, the CDR3 reads TGCGCCAGCAGCTTGGCCGGGGGCTCTGGAAACACCATATATTTT. It specifies CASSLAGGSGNTIYF.

This chain uses TRBV11-2 with TRBJ1-3; D may be TRBD1 (5 bases). The germline CDR1 and CDR2 sequences are SGHAT and FQNNGV. The V gene lost 5 bases and the J gene lost 4 bases, with 15 bases spanning the gap. This CDR3 comprises 15 residues. This CDR3 reads CASSPTGGLGNTIYF. In nucleotides, the CDR3 is TGTGCCAGCAGCCCCACAGGAGGCTTAGGAAACACCATATATTTT.

The V gene is TRBV18, the J gene TRBJ2-7; TRBD1 aligns across 12 bases. The CDR3 extends over 16 amino acids. In germline, CDR1 is KGHSH, CDR2 LQKENI. After removal of 0 bases from V and 6 bases from J, the junction contained 6 bases not matched to a gene. CDR3 sequence (DNA): TGTGCCAGCTCACCACCGAACCGGGACAGGGGGCGCGAGCAGTACTTC. This encodes CASSPPNRDRGREQYF.

This sequence joins TRBV27 and TRBJ1-2, with TRBD1 matching over 8 bases. From germline, CDR1 is MNHEY and CDR2 SMNVEV (reference sequence). V lost 3 bases, J lost 2 bases, and 8 bases stayed unmatched. This CDR3 comprises 16 residues. The CDR3 sequence is CASSFLTGTGNYGYTF. The CDR3 coding sequence is TGTGCCAGCAGTTTCCTAACCGGGACAGGAAACTATGGCTACACCTTC.